The clone carrying this T cell receptor (beta chain) was detected a few times. The sample belongs to a study of blood T cell repertoires in COVID-19. Study context: The United States, Italy and Spain provided the acute and convalescent COVID-19 samples. T cells, B-cell-depleted T cells, or PBMCs supplied cDNA or gDNA.

CDR3 length: 16 residues. With V trimmed by 2 bases and J by 2 bases, 3 bases remained unmatched. The germline gives CDR1 SGHTA, CDR2 FQGNSA. Original methodology: Reference gene primer amplification gave nucleated cell count estimates. Sequencing was performed with immunoSEQ multiplex PCR; in TCRdb, only in-frame clones are kept and a portion is missing. The V and J calls and the clone size are those of that table, but D and trimming were determined from the DNA. The table lists roughly 150,000 clones, around four fifths of them singletons, with approximately 7.6% in the top ten. The Seattle site enrolled patients during active infection and followed them longitudinally.

This sequence originates from a woman of 80 years or more with COVID-19, enrolled during active disease. Sequenced input: peripheral blood. The J gene is TRBJ1-4, the V gene TRBV7-2, with 9 bases matching TRBD1. The CDR3 sequence is CASSLYGTGTNEKLFF. In DNA form, the CDR3 reads TGTGCCAGCAGCTTATATGGGACAGGGACTAATGAAAAACTGTTTTTT.